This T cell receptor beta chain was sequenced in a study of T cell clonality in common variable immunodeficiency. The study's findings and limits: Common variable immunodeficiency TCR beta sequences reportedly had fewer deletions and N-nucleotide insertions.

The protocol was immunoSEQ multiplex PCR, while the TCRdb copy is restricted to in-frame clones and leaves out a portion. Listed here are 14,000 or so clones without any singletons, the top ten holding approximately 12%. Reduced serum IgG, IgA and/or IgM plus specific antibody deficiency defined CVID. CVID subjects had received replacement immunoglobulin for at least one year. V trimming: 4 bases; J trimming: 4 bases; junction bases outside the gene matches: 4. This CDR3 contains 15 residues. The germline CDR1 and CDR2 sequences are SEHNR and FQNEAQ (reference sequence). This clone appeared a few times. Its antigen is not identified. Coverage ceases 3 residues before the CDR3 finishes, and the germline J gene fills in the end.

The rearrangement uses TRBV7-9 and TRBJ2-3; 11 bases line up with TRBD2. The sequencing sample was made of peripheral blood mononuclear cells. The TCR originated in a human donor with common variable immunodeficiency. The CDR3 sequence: CASSSVSGGADTQYF. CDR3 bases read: TGTGCCAGCAGCTCCGTTAGCGGGGGGGCAGATACG.